This TCR beta chain was recorded in a study of blood T cell repertoires in COVID-19. Original analysis: Nucleated cell number was recorded as an estimate derived from reference gene primer amplification. Generated by immunoSEQ multiplex PCR, the TCRdb table keeps only in-frame clones and is missing some. That table furnishes V, J and clone size, whereas the DNA furnished D and trimming. The sample has 130,000 to 150,000 clones, 80% seen once. The CDR3 extends over 14 amino acids. V lost 7 bases and J lost 2, with 13 bases in between. In germline, CDR1 is SGHTA, CDR2 FQGNSA. The chain is built from TRBV7-2 and TRBJ2-3, with D possibly matching TRBD2 (5 bases). Source material: peripheral blood. The sequence was collected from a man between 60 and 70 years old with active or convalescent COVID-19. CDR3 amino acids: CASTLTMSTDTQYF. CDR3 nucleotides: TGTGCCAGCACCTTGACTATGTCCACAGATACGCAGTATTTT.